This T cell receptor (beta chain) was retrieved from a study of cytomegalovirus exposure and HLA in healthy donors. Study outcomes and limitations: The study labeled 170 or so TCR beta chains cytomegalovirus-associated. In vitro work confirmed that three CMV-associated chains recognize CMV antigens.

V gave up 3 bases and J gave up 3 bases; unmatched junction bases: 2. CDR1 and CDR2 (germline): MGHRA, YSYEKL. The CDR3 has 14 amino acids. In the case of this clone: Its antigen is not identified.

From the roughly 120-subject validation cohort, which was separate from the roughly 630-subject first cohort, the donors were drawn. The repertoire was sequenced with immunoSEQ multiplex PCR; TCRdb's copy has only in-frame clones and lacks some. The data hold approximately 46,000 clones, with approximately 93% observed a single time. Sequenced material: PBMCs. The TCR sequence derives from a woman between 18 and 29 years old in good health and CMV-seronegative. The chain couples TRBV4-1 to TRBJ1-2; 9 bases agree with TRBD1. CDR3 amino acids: CASSQWDRDYGYTF. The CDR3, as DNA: TGCGCCAGCAGCCAGTGGGACAGGGACTATGGCTACACCTTC.